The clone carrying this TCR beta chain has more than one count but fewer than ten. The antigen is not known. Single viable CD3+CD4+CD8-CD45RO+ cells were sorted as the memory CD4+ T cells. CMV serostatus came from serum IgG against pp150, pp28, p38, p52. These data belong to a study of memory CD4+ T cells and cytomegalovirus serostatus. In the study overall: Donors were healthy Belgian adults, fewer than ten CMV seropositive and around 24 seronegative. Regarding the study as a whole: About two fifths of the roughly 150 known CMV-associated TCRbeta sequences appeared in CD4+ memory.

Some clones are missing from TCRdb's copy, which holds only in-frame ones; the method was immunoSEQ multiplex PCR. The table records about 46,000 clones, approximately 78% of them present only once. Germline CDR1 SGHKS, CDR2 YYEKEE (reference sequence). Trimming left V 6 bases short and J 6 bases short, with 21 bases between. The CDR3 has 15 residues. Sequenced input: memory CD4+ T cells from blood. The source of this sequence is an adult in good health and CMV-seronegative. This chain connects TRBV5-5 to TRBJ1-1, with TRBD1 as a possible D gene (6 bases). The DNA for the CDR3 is TGTGCCAGCACTCCGGAGGGGGTGCCCGGGGCTGAAGCTTTCTTT. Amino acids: CASTPEGVPGAEAFF.